What follows are 11 T cell receptor beta chains derived from one specimen sequenced in a study of cytomegalovirus exposure and HLA in healthy donors. The study ran its PCR with 60 Vbeta and 13 Jbeta primers. Sequencing used immunoSEQ multiplex PCR; TCRdb keeps in-frame clones, though not all of them. Here the sample spans 200,000 to 250,000 clones, over 80% being singletons. Sequencing was carried out using PBMCs. These receptors were obtained from a boy younger than 10 in good health and CMV-seronegative.

This clone has a single count. V usage is TRBV7-8 and J usage is TRBJ1-2; D remains unclear. In germline, CDR1 is SGHVS, CDR2 FQNEAQ. The germline V and J ends were trimmed by 1 base and 8 bases, with 5 bases remaining between them. This CDR3 is built from 11 residues. For the CDR3, the DNA is TGTGCCAGCAGCTTAGGCGGCGGCTACACCTTC. It specifies CASSLGGGYTF.

The CDR3 protein is CASTKLGLDSYNEQFF. The CDR3 DNA reads TGTGCCAGCACCAAACTAGGACTAGATTCCTACAATGAGCAGTTCTTC. The V call is TRBV2, the J call TRBJ2-1, with 7 bases that match TRBD2. J was trimmed by 1 base and V by 7 bases; bases with no gene match: 10. The CDR3 runs to 16 residues. The germline V gene has CDR1 SNHLY and CDR2 FYNNEI. The full variable domain, its missing parts supplied by reference TRBV2 and TRBJ2-1, is EPEVTQTPSHQVTQMGQEVILRCVPISNHLYFYWYRQILGQKVEFLVSFYNNEISEKSEIFDDQFSVERPDGSNFTLKIRSTKLEDSAMYFCASTKLGLDSYNEQFFGPGTRLTVL.

The chain has TRBV7-9 and TRBJ1-1; 7 bases map to TRBD1. J was trimmed by 3 bases and V by 5 bases; bases with no gene match: 15. Germline values: CDR1 SEHNR, CDR2 FQNEAQ (reference sequence). There are 17 residues in the CDR3. In DNA, the CDR3 is TGTGCCAGCAGCCTAAGAGCATGGACAGGTGGAGACACTGAAGCTTTCTTT. Translation: CASSLRAWTGGDTEAFF. Drawing the rest from reference TRBV7-9 and TRBJ1-1, the complete variable domain is DTGVSQNPRHKITKRGQNVTFRCDPISEHNRLYWYRQTLGQGPEFLTYFQNEAQLEKSRLLSDRFSAERPKGSFSTLEIQRTEQGDSAMYLCASSLRAWTGGDTEAFFGQGTRLTVV.

This clone was seen more than once but under ten times. The chain joins TRBV30 to TRBJ1-1; D remains ambiguous. The CDR3 consists of 13 residues. Germline CDR1 GTSNPN, CDR2 SVGIG (reference sequence). V was trimmed by 1 base and J by 5 bases, leaving 11 bases between them. The CDR3 region is CAWSAPSLTEAFF. The CDR3 nucleotides are TGTGCCTGGAGTGCTCCCAGTCTGACTGAAGCTTTCTTT.

The rearrangement links TRBV19 to TRBJ2-7; 8 bases are shared with TRBD1. V lost 4 bases, J lost 6 bases, and 11 bases stayed unmatched. This CDR3 region has 15 residues. Germline CDR1 and CDR2: LNHDA and SQIVND (reference sequence). Here the CDR3 DNA reads TGTGCCAGTAGTACCAGCCAGGGGGCGTACAGCGAGCAGTACTTC. This translates into CASSTSQGAYSEQYF.

The gene calls are TRBV30 and TRBJ1-4; TRBD1 might be the D (5 bases). The CDR3 extends over 16 amino acids. The V end lost 2 bases, the J end lost 7 bases, and 20 bases lay between the germline ends. Germline CDR1 reads GTSNPN; CDR2 reads SVGIG (reference sequence). The CDR3 spells CAWSKGGGSGGEKLFF. DNA of the CDR3: TGTGCCTGGAGTAAAGGTGGGGGGTCAGGAGGTGAAAAACTGTTTTTT. Based on the CDR3 plus reference TRBV30 and TRBJ1-4, the full variable domain is SQTIHQWPATLVQPVGSPLSLECTVEGTSNPNLYWYRQAAGRGLQLLFYSVGIGQISSEVPQNLSASRPQDRQFILSSKKLLLSDSGFYLCAWSKGGGSGGEKLFFGSGTQLSVL.

V usage is TRBV15 and J usage is TRBJ1-4, with 10 nucleotides matching TRBD1. Trimming removed 0 bases from V and 8 bases from J; junction bases left unmatched: 3. Per the germline V gene, CDR1 is LNHNV and CDR2 is YYDKDF (reference sequence). There are 15 residues in the CDR3. CDR3 in amino acids: CATSRDVTGGEKLFF. CDR3 in DNA: TGTGCCACCAGCAGAGATGTGACAGGGGGCGAAAAACTGTTTTTT.

V and J are TRBV5-1 and TRBJ1-3; D not certain. Germline V CDR1 and CDR2: SGHRS, YFSETQ. Trimming left V 1 base short and J 0 bases short, with 11 bases between. CDR3 length: 16 amino acids. CDR3 region: CASSLTGLSSGNTIYF. CDR3 DNA sequence: TGCGCCAGCAGCTTGACGGGTCTGAGCTCTGGAAACACCATATATTTT.

This chain uses TRBV29-1 with TRBJ2-7, with D possibly TRBD1 on 6 matching bases. The germline CDR1 and CDR2 sequences are SQVTM and ANQGSEA. This CDR3 region has 13 residues. V lost 6 bases to trimming and J lost 3 bases, with 15 bases between them. The CDR3 protein is CSVAQGAIYEQYF. The DNA of the CDR3 is TGCAGCGTGGCACAGGGAGCCATCTACGAGCAGTACTTC.

This rearrangement joins TRBV6-4 to TRBJ1-2, with unresolved D. Trimming took off 0 bases at V and 5 bases at J, with 13 bases between the two ends. The CDR3 consists of 15 residues. From germline, CDR1 is MRHNA and CDR2 SNTAGT. The CDR3 nucleotides read TGTGCCAGCAGTGACTCGATGCGCCCTTCTTATGGCTACACCTTC. This sequence encodes CASSDSMRPSYGYTF.

This chain uses TRBV6-1 with TRBJ2-1; TRBD1 matches at 10 bases. Trimming took 3 bases from V and 4 from J; bases not matched to a gene: 12. Germline-derived CDR1 and CDR2 are MNHNS and SASEGT. The CDR3 is 18 residues long. This chain's CDR3 is CASSDTTLGQGRYNEQFF. The CDR3 DNA sequence: TGTGCCAGCAGTGACACTACCTTGGGACAGGGGAGGTACAATGAGCAGTTCTTC.